The 21 T cell receptor beta chains below come from one sample, sequenced in a study of cytomegalovirus exposure and HLA in healthy donors. Vbeta (60) and Jbeta (13) primers were used in the PCR. The repertoire was sequenced with immunoSEQ multiplex PCR; TCRdb's copy has only in-frame clones and lacks some. The profile covers under 50,000 clones, with 87% appearing a single time and approximately 8% taken by the ten largest. Sequencing was carried out using PBMCs. The origin of the receptors is a middle-aged woman in good health and CMV-seropositive.

The gene calls are TRBV18 and TRBJ2-7, with 10 bases matching TRBD1. The V gene's germline CDR1 is KGHSH and CDR2 LQKENI. V dropped 0 bases and J dropped 7; count of bases not matched to a gene: 3. There are 14 residues in the CDR3. CDR3 sequence reads: CASSPPGQGLEQYF. In DNA, the CDR3 is TGTGCCAGCTCACCACCGGGACAGGGGTTAGAGCAGTACTTC.

The chain has TRBV19 and TRBJ1-4, with 7 bases that match TRBD1. The V gene end was trimmed by 5 bases and the J gene end by 0 bases; junction bases not matched to a gene: 6. CDR1 LNHDA and CDR2 SQIVND come from the germline V gene (reference sequence). The CDR3 covers 16 residues. The CDR3: CASSPGTVSTNEKLFF. The CDR3 nucleotides are TGTGCCAGTAGTCCCGGGACAGTCTCAACTAATGAAAAACTGTTTTTT.

This clone was recorded only once. In DNA, the CDR3 is TGTGCCAGTAAGATTGGAGGGGACAGCTCCTACGAGCAGTACTTC. Its protein is CASKIGGDSSYEQYF. The rearrangement uses TRBV19 and TRBJ2-7, with D perhaps TRBD1 (7 bases). CDR1 is LNHDA, CDR2 SQIVND, per germline (reference sequence). The CDR3 is made up of 15 amino acids. V lost 7 bases and J 0 bases, leaving 16 bases between the germline ends.

The gene calls are TRBV28 and TRBJ1-6; D is perhaps TRBD1 (5 bases). The CDR3 is 16 amino acids. Trimming took off 3 bases at V and 10 bases at J, with 19 bases between the two ends. Germline CDR1 and CDR2: MDHEN and SYDVKM. DNA of the CDR3: TGTGCCAGCAGTTTGGCCCAGGGAGGGAGTAGATCACCCCTCCACTTT. Its translation: CASSLAQGGSRSPLHF.

The table lists this clone with a few counts. The chain joins TRBV28 to TRBJ2-2; 10 bases are a match to TRBD1. The junction had 7 bases not matched to a gene; V was cut back by 6 bases and J by 6 bases. The CDR3 runs 15 residues. The germline gives CDR1 MDHEN, CDR2 SYDVKM. Here the CDR3 DNA reads TGTGCCAGCAGCCCCGCCGGGACAGGGGCCGGGGAGCTGTTTTTT. It translates to CASSPAGTGAGELFF.

The chain links TRBV19 to TRBJ2-6, with TRBD2 identical over 7 bases. This CDR3 is built from 18 residues. Germline V gene sequence: CDR1 LNHDA, CDR2 SQIVND (reference sequence). The trim removed 1 base at V and 4 bases at J, leaving 10 bases unmatched. The CDR3, as DNA: TGTGCCAGTAGTATAGGCCCAGGACTAGGCTCAGGGGCCAACGTCCTGACTTTC. Translating it yields CASSIGPGLGSGANVLTF.

The rearrangement joins TRBV29-1 to TRBJ1-2; D is uncertain. This CDR3 contains 13 residues. Trimming left V 6 bases short and J 5 bases short, with 16 bases between. CDR1 is SQVTM, CDR2 ANQGSEA, per germline. The CDR3: CSVPLPFNYGYTF. The CDR3 DNA sequence: TGCAGCGTCCCACTCCCCTTCAATTATGGCTACACCTTC.

CDR3 region: CASSRAGASTDTQYF. The DNA for the CDR3 is TGTGCCAGCAGCAGAGCGGGAGCTAGCACAGATACGCAGTATTTT. The rearrangement links TRBV6-4 to TRBJ2-3; 8 positions match TRBD2. The CDR3 is 15 amino acids. Germline-derived CDR1 and CDR2 are MRHNA and SNTAGT. The trim removed 6 bases at V and 0 bases at J, leaving 5 bases unmatched.

This chain links TRBV18 with TRBJ1-1; D remains unclear. Germline V gives CDR1 KGHSH, CDR2 LQKENI. Trimming took off 6 bases at V and 1 base at J, with 9 bases between the two ends. The CDR3 is 13 amino acids. The CDR3 DNA is TGTGCCAGCTCTCCCCGACAGAACACTGAAGCTTTCTTT. Translated, it gives CASSPRQNTEAFF.

The chain has TRBV28 and TRBJ1-3, with D perhaps TRBD1 (5 bases). Germline loops: CDR1 MDHEN, CDR2 SYDVKM. The CDR3 is made up of 16 amino acids. The V end lost 7 bases, the J end lost 3 bases, and 19 bases lay between the germline ends. DNA of the CDR3: TGTGCCAGCACCCTCGGGGGAGGGGCGGGTGGAAACACCATATATTTT. Its translation is CASTLGGGAGGNTIYF.

This rearrangement joins TRBV30 to TRBJ2-3; D is uncertain. Germline V gene sequence: CDR1 GTSNPN, CDR2 SVGIG (reference sequence). V lost 0 bases, J lost 7 bases, and 8 bases lay in between. CDR3 size: 12 residues. The CDR3 reads CAWSVSQNTQYF. In nucleotides, the CDR3 is TGTGCCTGGAGTGTATCACAGAATACGCAGTATTTT.

The chain joins TRBV18 to TRBJ1-4; no clear D. This CDR3 is 13 amino acids long. CDR1 and CDR2 (germline): KGHSH, LQKENI. The V gene lost 1 base and the J gene lost 7 bases, with 7 bases spanning the gap. The CDR3 reads CASSPQRGEKLFF. In DNA form, the CDR3 reads TGTGCCAGCTCACCACAACGAGGTGAAAAACTGTTTTTT.

This chain connects TRBV5-1 to TRBJ1-2, with D maybe TRBD1 (5 bases). In germline, CDR1 is SGHRS, CDR2 YFSETQ. CDR3 length: 15 residues. V lost 4 bases, J lost 5 bases, and 18 bases lay in between. The CDR3 region has the DNA TGCGCCAGCAGCCTAACGGAGGGGTCGATATATGGCTACACCTTC. Translated: CASSLTEGSIYGYTF. The entire variable domain, with the rest obtained from reference TRBV5-1 and TRBJ1-2, is as follows: KAGVTQTPRYLIKTRGQQVTLSCSPISGHRSVSWYQQTPGQGLQFLFEYFSETQRNKGNFPGRFSGRQFSNSRSEMNVSTLELGDSALYLCASSLTEGSIYGYTFGSGTRLTVV.

The chain uses TRBV27 and TRBJ2-4; 7 bases map to TRBD1. The germline V gene encodes CDR1 MNHEY and CDR2 SMNVEV (reference sequence). V lost 2 bases to trimming and J lost 8 bases; unmatched junction nucleotides: 6. The CDR3 length is 14 residues. The CDR3 spells CASSLNTGVDIQYF. CDR3 DNA: TGTGCCAGCAGTTTAAACACAGGGGTGGACATTCAGTACTTC.

The sample holds one count of this clone. J is TRBJ2-7 and V is TRBV12-5; 8 bases agree with TRBD1. In germline, CDR1 is LGHNT, CDR2 FRNRAP. This CDR3 region has 13 residues. Unmatched junction bases numbered 5, after V lost 6 bases and J lost 4 bases. CDR3 in amino acids: CASGRTGGYEQYF. The CDR3 coding sequence is TGTGCTAGTGGGCGAACAGGGGGTTACGAGCAGTACTTC.

The gene calls are TRBV7-9 and TRBJ1-5, with D maybe TRBD1 (5 bases). CDR1 SEHNR and CDR2 FQNEAQ come from the germline V gene (reference sequence). V dropped 5 bases and J dropped 6 bases, with 17 bases sitting between them. The CDR3 loop spans 15 amino acids. The CDR3 is CASSGGGGEPQPQHF. The CDR3 coding sequence is TGTGCCAGCAGCGGGGGAGGTGGGGAACCTCAGCCCCAGCATTTT.

The rearrangement joins TRBV6-5 to TRBJ2-7; maybe TRBD2 (5 bases). In germline, CDR1 is MNHEY, CDR2 SVGAGI. The length of the CDR3 is 15 residues. Trimming removed 6 bases from V and 0 bases from J, with 15 bases in between. CDR3 bases: TGTGCCAGCAGCTCCATAGCCACTAGCTCCTACGAGCAGTACTTC. It specifies CASSSIATSSYEQYF.

This chain uses TRBV18 with TRBJ1-5, with TRBD1 matching 7 bases. Germline V gene lookup returns CDR1 KGHSH and CDR2 LQKENI. The CDR3 spans 14 residues. The V and J ends lost 3 bases and 1 base, in that order; junction bases with no gene match: 0. For the CDR3, the DNA is TGTGCCAGCTCACCGGGACAGAGCAATCAGCCCCAGCATTTT. Its protein is CASSPGQSNQPQHF. Drawing the rest from reference TRBV18 and TRBJ1-5, the complete variable domain is NAGVMQNPRHLVRRRGQEARLRCSPMKGHSHVYWYRQLPEEGLKFMVYLQKENIIDESGMPKERFSAEFPKEGPSILRIQQVVRGDSAAYFCASSPGQSNQPQHFGDGTRLSIL.

CDR3 sequence: CASSLSGTEQFF. CDR3 DNA sequence: TGTGCCAGCAGCTTGTCCGGGACAGAGCAGTTCTTC. The genes are TRBV5-6 and TRBJ2-1; possibly TRBD1 for D (6 bases). The CDR3 contains 12 residues. V was trimmed by 1 base and J by 10 bases, leaving 9 bases between them. CDR1 is SGHDT and CDR2 is YYEEEE in the germline V gene.

The chain carries TRBV5-6 and TRBJ2-5, with D maybe TRBD1 (6 bases). Germline V lookup: CDR1 SGHDT, CDR2 YYEEEE. The CDR3 spans 16 residues. V was pared by 3 bases and J by 2 bases, with 17 bases between. The CDR3 spells CASSSGPGAIQETQYF. CDR3 DNA: TGTGCCAGCAGCTCGGGGCCAGGGGCCATACAAGAGACCCAGTACTTC.

The J gene is TRBJ2-1, the V gene TRBV7-6; D gene uncertain. Germline loops: CDR1 SGHVS, CDR2 FNYEAQ. V lost 3 bases, J lost 7 bases, and 13 bases lay in between. CDR3 length: 14 residues. Written as DNA, the CDR3 is TGTGCCAGCAGCTTCGACCCCCTGAGGAATGAGCAGTTCTTC. Translated, it gives CASSFDPLRNEQFF.